This T cell receptor beta chain was profiled in a study of shared clonotypes between healthy human individuals. Points from the study as a whole: The authors sampled blood alone, and tissue repertoires likely differ.

This clone was seen a single time. As yet, its antigen is unknown. This table comes from immunoSEQ multiplex PCR, and its TCRdb copy is limited to in-frame clones, with some not included. The sample yields about 2.3 million clones, 85% to 95% seen once. The CDR3 spans 13 residues. Deletions cut 3 bases from V and 2 bases from J, with 8 bases between. CDR1 is SQVTM and CDR2 is ANQGSEA in the germline V gene. Every donor, a Caucasian adult, lived in Nashville, Tennessee. The sequencing input was naive CD4+ T cells from PBMCs. Sample subset: CD45RA+ positively selected. The clonotype comes from a young man in good health. Some clones in this sample may be carry-over from other donors' samples. J is TRBJ1-3 and V is TRBV29-1; no clear D. The CDR3 loop reads CSVETFTGNTIYF. In nucleotides, the CDR3 is TGCAGCGTTGAGACGTTCACTGGAAACACCATATATTTT.